This T cell receptor (beta chain) came from a study of read filtering for tumor transcriptome and immune sequencing. Background on the study: The cohort had some 16 men and approximately 14 women aged about 45 to 80, mean about 66 years. IR-seq gave about 3.5 to 10.27 million TCR reads per sample; RNA-seq gave 85 to 1273.

Study-wide results and limits: Approximately 82% of IR-seq clonotypes had a single read, yet these held about 3.4% of reads.

This clonotype has at least ten counts. What it binds is unknown. Molecular barcoded adaptors covering alpha/delta and beta/gamma chains were used on 400 to 450 ng RNA. TCRdb re-called the reads with MiXCR, one entry per CDR3 protein. The sample records tens of thousands of distinct CDR3 sequences, about a fifth being singletons. The sample was a population of CD138-negative cells sorted from bone marrow. The clonotype was recovered from a donor aged 40 or over with multiple myeloma.

The CDR3 DNA is TGTGCCAGCAGTGCAAGGACTAGCGCTTACAATGAGCAGTTCTTC. Its protein product is CASSARTSAYNEQFF. The V call is TRBV2, the J call TRBJ2-1; 9 bases fit TRBD2. J was trimmed by 4 bases and V by 4 bases; bases with no gene match: 5. This CDR3 region has 15 residues. The germline CDR1 and CDR2 sequences are SNHLY and FYNNEI.